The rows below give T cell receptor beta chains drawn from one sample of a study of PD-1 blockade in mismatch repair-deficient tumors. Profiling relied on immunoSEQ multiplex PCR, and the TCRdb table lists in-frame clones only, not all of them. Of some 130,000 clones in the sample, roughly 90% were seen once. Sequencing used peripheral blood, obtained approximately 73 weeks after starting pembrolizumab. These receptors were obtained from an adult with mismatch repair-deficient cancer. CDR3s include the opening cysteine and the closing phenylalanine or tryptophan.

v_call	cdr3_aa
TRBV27	CASRTVRGGRVVTQYF
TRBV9	CASSVGQSSYEQYF
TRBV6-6	CAKKTGQFF
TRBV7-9	CASSFRDRGNEQYF
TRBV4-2	CASSQGLEDIFGYTF
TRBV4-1	CASSQPRLEYKNIQYF
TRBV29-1	CSVDGLSGSYNEQFF
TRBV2	CATSLRDYNEQFF
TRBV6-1	CASSDQDLNTQYF
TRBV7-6	CASSHLRGRTDTQYF
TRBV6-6	CASSSDRGDQPQHF
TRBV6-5	CASSYVGRQETQYF
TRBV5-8	CASSRTGPYGYTF
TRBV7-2	CASSFTTGGVPNYGYTF
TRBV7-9	CASSLGNQPQHF
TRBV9	CASSVTSYGGHGRAVETQYF
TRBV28	CASNLGTALTDTQYF
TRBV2	CASSEIGSALISLGRTEAFF
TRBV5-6	CASSLRDREIYEQYF
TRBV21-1	CASRHATNEKLFF
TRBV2	CASSESAASGKDTQYF
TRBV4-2	CASSRKPTGTQLAGEADTQYF
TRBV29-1	CSVEERGILTYEQYF
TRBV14	CASSQVQYYEQYF
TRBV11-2	CASSLDPGGVLDEQFF
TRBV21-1	CASSKSGGGYEQYF
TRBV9	CASSVGQGRQPQHF
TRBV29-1	CSVSEFLGTEAFF
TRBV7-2	CASSLAFGREGEKYF
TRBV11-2	CASSLDTSTGLSSYEQYF
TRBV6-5	CASSYSPLGEQYF
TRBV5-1	CARTGTGEDKNIQYF
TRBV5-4	CASSRGFYEQYF
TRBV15	CATSRGLNEQFF
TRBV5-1	CASSLEGALGAYEQYF
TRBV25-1	CASARGETQYF
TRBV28	CASSRRTSGRTGELFF
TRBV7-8	CASSFSQLAGGPHTQYF
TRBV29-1	CSVRIASLGWEQYF
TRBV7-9	CASSLGPQYTGELFF
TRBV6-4	CASSDGLAGDNEQFF
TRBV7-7	CASSHGLFSEQYF
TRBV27	CASSSPVSGSYEQYF